The clone carrying this T cell receptor (beta chain) has a handful of counts. The antigen is undetermined. The data were taken from a study of response to subunit inactivated influenza vaccine. Study conclusions and caveats: It was the authors' suggestion that each seasonal influenza vaccination recruits few new T cells.

CDR3 size: 19 residues. The V and J ends lost 2 bases and 4 bases respectively, with 24 bases between them. Germline V gene data show CDR1 as SGHAT and CDR2 as FQNNGV. Each CDR3 protein gets one entry after TCRdb re-called the RT-PCR reads with MiXCR. The repertoire holds around 530,000 distinct CDR3 sequences, with 16% as singletons. The sequence derives from a man aged 45-69 years who received an inactivated influenza vaccine. The genes are TRBV11-2 and TRBJ2-1; D tentatively fits TRBD1 or TRBD2 (6 bases each). This sample comprised CD4+ T cells sorted from PBMCs, obtained around 25 months after vaccination. The CDR3 DNA sequence: TGTGCCAGCAGCTTAAAGGTGGGGGGCCGTTTAACATCTTACAATGAGCAGTTCTTC. Residues: CASSLKVGGRLTSYNEQFF.